Below, one T cell receptor (beta chain) is given with its context. Its antigen remains unidentified. Here immunoSEQ multiplex PCR was the method, and the copy in TCRdb shows in-frame clones only, minus some. The sample includes about 86,000 clones, around four fifths of them seen just once. Time point noted: blood 4 weeks post-SBRT, at nephrectomy. Treatment denoted: 15 Gy SBRT to primary tumor, nephrectomy 4 weeks later. Nephrectomy followed 15 Gy stereotactic body radiation by 4 weeks. The patient's renal cell carcinoma had clear cell pathology. Trimming took 3 bases from V and 4 from J; bases not matched to a gene: 9. The CDR3 has 16 residues. Germline-derived CDR1 and CDR2 are LNHDA and SQIVND (reference sequence). These data come from a study of radiation and T cells in renal cell carcinoma. Study-level results: Pretreatment tumor biopsies were lacking, so baseline clonotypes are unknown. From baseline, blood top tumor clonotypes peaked at 2 weeks post-radiation.

The sequence came from a man between 50 and 59 years old with renal cell carcinoma. The sequencing here drew on blood, taken from a patient whose treatment included radiotherapy and nephrectomy. The chain couples TRBV19 to TRBJ1-5; 7 bases are shared with TRBD1. CDR3 residues: CASSMVEGAVNQPQHF. CDR3 nucleotide sequence: TGTGCCAGTAGTATGGTGGAGGGGGCGGTTAATCAGCCCCAGCATTTT.